The TCR beta chain described here comes from a study of blood T cell repertoires in COVID-19. Overall study: Material from acute and convalescent COVID-19 was sourced from the United States, Italy and Spain. Sources were T cells, B-cell-depleted T cells, or PBMCs; the material itself was cDNA or gDNA.

In the original processing: Amplification from reference gene primers served as the basis for estimated nucleated cell counts. The assay was immunoSEQ multiplex PCR, and TCRdb's table has in-frame clones only and misses some. D and trimming come from the DNA, and the V and J calls and clone size come from that table. The repertoire has some 160,000 clones, roughly nine tenths of them found once; the top ten carry under 3.5%. With 7 bases clipped from V and 8 bases from J, the junction kept 10 bases outside the gene matches. The CDR3 runs 14 residues. CDR1 MDHEN and CDR2 SYDVKM come from the germline V gene.

The TCR was taken from a woman aged 55-75 years with active COVID-19. Sequencing was performed on peripheral blood. The chain couples TRBV28 to TRBJ1-2; 10 bases are a match to TRBD1. The CDR3 coding sequence is TGTGCCAGCATCACACGACAGGGGGCGAGGGGCTACACCTTC. Translation gives CASITRQGARGYTF.